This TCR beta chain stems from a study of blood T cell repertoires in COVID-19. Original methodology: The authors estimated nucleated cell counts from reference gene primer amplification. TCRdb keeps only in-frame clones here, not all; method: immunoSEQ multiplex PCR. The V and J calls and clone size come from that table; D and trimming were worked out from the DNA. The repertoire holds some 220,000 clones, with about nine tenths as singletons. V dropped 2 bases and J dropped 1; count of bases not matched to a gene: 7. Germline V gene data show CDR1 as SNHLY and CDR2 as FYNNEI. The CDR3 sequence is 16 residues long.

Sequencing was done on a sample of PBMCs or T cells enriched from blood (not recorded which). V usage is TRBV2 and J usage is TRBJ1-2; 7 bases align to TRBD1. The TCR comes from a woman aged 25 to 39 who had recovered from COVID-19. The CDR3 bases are TGTGCCAGCAGTGAATTTGTGGGGACAGATAACTATGGCTACACCTTC. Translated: CASSEFVGTDNYGYTF.